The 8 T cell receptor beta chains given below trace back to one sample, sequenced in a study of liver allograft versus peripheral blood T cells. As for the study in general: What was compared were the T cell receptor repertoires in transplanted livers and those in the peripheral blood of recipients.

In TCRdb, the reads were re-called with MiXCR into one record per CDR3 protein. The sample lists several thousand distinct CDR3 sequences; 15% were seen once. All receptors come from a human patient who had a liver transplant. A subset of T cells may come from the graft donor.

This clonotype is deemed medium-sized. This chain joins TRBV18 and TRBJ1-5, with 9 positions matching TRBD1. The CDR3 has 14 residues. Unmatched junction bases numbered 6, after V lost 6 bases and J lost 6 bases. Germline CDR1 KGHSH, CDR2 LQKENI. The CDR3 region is CASSPTGGGQPQHF. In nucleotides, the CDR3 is TGTGCCAGCTCCCCGACAGGGGGAGGTCAGCCCCAGCATTTT.

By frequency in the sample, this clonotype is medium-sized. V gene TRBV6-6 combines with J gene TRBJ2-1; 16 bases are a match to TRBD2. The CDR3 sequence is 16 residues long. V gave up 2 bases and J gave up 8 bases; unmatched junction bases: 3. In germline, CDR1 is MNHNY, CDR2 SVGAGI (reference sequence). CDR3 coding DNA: TGTGCCAGCAGTTACCGGGGACTAGCGGGAGGGCATGAGCAGTTCTTC. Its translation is CASSYRGLAGGHEQFF.

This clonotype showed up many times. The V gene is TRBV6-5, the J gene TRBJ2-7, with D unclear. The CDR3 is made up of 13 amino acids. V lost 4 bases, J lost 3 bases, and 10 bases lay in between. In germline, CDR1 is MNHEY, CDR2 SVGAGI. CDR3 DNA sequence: TGTGCCAGCAGTTCCCGATTTCTCTACGAGCAGTACTTC. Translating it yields CASSSRFLYEQYF.

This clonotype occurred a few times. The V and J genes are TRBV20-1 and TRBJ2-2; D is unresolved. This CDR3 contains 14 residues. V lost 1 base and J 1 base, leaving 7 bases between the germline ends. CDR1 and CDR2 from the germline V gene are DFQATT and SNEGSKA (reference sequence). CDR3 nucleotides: TGCAGTGCTAGAGGGGATTTGAACACCGGGGAGCTGTTTTTT. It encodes CSARGDLNTGELFF.

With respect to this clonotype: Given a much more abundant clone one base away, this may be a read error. CDR3 DNA sequence: TGTACCAGCAGCTACCGCCCCAATAGGGATTCACCCCTCCACTTT. It yields the protein CTSSYRPNRDSPLHF. This chain uses TRBV6-6 with TRBJ1-6; no reliable D call. The CDR3 consists of 15 residues. The V gene's germline CDR1 is MNHNY and CDR2 SVGAGI (reference sequence).

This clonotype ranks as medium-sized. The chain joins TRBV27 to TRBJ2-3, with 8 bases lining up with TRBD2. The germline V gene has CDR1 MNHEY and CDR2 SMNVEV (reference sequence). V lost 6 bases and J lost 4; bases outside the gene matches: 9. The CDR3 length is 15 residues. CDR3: CASSPSGSYSDTQYF. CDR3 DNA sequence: TGTGCCAGCAGCCCGAGCGGGAGCTACTCAGATACGCAGTATTTT.

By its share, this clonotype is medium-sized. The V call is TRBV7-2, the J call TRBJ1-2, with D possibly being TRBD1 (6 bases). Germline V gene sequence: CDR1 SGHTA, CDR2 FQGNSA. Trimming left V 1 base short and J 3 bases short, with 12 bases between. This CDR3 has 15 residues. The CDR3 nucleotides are TGTGCCAGCAGCTTAGACGAACAGGGCTACTATGGCTACACCTTC. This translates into CASSLDEQGYYGYTF.

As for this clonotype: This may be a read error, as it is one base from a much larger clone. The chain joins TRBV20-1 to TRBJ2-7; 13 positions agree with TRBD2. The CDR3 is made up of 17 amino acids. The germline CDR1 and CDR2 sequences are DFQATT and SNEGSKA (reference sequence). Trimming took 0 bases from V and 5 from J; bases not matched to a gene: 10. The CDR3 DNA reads TGCAGTGCTAGAGATGTAGGACTAGCGGGAGTAATGGACGAGCAGTACTTC. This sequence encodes CSARDVGLAGVMDEQYF.